This TCR beta chain was identified during a study of lymphopenia after photon versus proton radiotherapy. Study-wide findings and caveats: Survival link was tested only in deceased patients; proton benefit remains a possibility. After lymphocyte nadir, photon-treated repertoires showed oligoclonal expansion, especially CD8+ Temra. Relative stability marked proton patients; photon patients lost diversity and naive cells.

The repertoire was sequenced with immunoSEQ multiplex PCR; TCRdb's copy has only in-frame clones and lacks some. The sample gives several thousand clones, 81% of which show up once; 40% to 60% is in the top ten. As to this clone: Antigen unknown. A junction boundary mismatches the germline segment, possibly from a read error.

The sequenced sample was peripheral blood, obtained from a patient treated with photon-based radiotherapy. The sequence derives from a man between 25 and 39 years old with gastric cancer.

The CDR3, as DNA: TGCGCCAGCAGCCTTCGGACTGCGGGAGGGGAGACCCAGTACTTC. Amino acids: CASSLRTAGGETQYF. The rearrangement uses TRBV5-5 and TRBJ2-5; 9 nucleotides agree with TRBD2. Germline lookup yields CDR1 SGHKS and CDR2 YYEKEE (reference sequence). The CDR3 extends over 15 amino acids.